The 27 T cell receptor beta chains reported below all come from one sample, sequenced in a study of regulatory T cells in long-lasting Graves disease. For TCR beta, libraries came from iRepertoire HTBI primers and Arm-PCR of CDR3 regions. TCRdb re-analysed the multiplex PCR reads in MiXCR, keeping a single row per CDR3 protein. The repertoire holds some 500,000 distinct CDR3 sequences, with about 15% as singletons. Time point denoted: newly diagnosed GD, antithyroid drugs for less than 3 months. Isolated PBMC RNA provided the starting material for the TCR library. The sample was also linked to a second study, of T cells in Graves' hyperthyroidism and ophthalmopathy.

The input for sequencing was peripheral blood mononuclear cells (PBMCs), taken at new diagnosis, from a patient treated with antithyroid drugs. The receptors derive from a woman aged 35-60 years with Graves disease.

The sample holds many counts of this clonotype. The gene calls are TRBV28 and TRBJ1-1; D perhaps matches TRBD1 (6 bases). V was cut by 5 bases and J by 4 bases, with 14 bases left in between. The CDR3 runs 14 residues. The germline CDR1 and CDR2 sequences are MDHEN and SYDVKM. DNA of the CDR3: TGTGCCAGCAGTCCCCCGAGAGGGGGCACTGAAGCTTTCTTT. Translated, it gives CASSPPRGGTEAFF.

This clonotype has a single count. One junction end disagrees with the germline gene, perhaps due to a read error. The chain carries TRBV10-3 and TRBJ1-1; D gene ambiguous. Germline CDR1 reads ENHRY; CDR2 reads SYGVKD. The CDR3 consists of 12 residues. The CDR3 coding sequence is TGTGCCATCAGTGAGCCTGACCGGACCCTCCTATTT. It codes for CAISEPDRTLLF.

This clonotype was seen a few times. The CDR3 region has the DNA TGTGCCAGCAGCTACAGGGGGTCGGGGACCCAGTACTTC. Translating gives CASSYRGSGTQYF. V gene TRBV7-9 combines with J gene TRBJ2-5; TRBD1 aligns across 8 bases. Trimming took 4 bases from V and 7 from J; bases not matched to a gene: 5. This CDR3 contains 13 residues. Germline assignment: CDR1 SEHNR and CDR2 FQNEAQ (reference sequence).

This clonotype was observed a few times. The J gene is TRBJ2-6, the V gene TRBV19; D may correspond to TRBD1 or TRBD2 (5 bases each). CDR1 and CDR2 from the germline V gene are LNHDA and SQIVND (reference sequence). V was trimmed by 0 bases and J by 2 bases, leaving 23 bases between them. This CDR3 comprises 21 residues. The CDR3 DNA follows: TGTGCCAGTAGTATAGATAGCGCTTTTACCGGTATAGGGGCTGGGGCCAACGTCCTGACTTTC. It translates to CASSIDSAFTGIGAGANVLTF.

This clonotype was seen at least ten times. The chain carries TRBV7-3 and TRBJ1-6; possibly TRBD1 for D (5 bases). Between the trimmed V and J ends, which lost 2 bases and 9 bases, there was a span of 14 bases. From germline, CDR1 is SGHTA and CDR2 FQGTGA. This CDR3 has 15 residues. The CDR3 DNA reads TGTGCCAGCAGCTTAGGCCGCTCCGGGGGTTCACCCCTCCACTTT. Translating it yields CASSLGRSGGSPLHF.

This clonotype was recorded a few times. The chain couples TRBV5-4 to TRBJ1-5; 9 bases align to TRBD1. Germline-derived CDR1 and CDR2 are SGHNT and YYREEE (reference sequence). Trimming at V came to 2 bases and at J to 5 bases, leaving 5 bases not matched to a gene. The CDR3 runs to 15 residues. CDR3 protein: CASSFGTGLDQPQHF. The CDR3 bases are TGTGCCAGCAGCTTTGGGACAGGGCTAGATCAGCCCCAGCATTTT.

This clonotype was seen many times. The rearrangement uses TRBV3-1 and TRBJ2-1; D is perhaps TRBD1 or TRBD2 (6 bases each). The CDR3 is made up of 16 amino acids. Germline V lookup: CDR1 LGHDT, CDR2 YNNKEL (reference sequence). The V and J ends lost 0 bases and 7 bases respectively, with 16 bases between them. As DNA, the CDR3 is TGTGCCAGCAGCCAAGATCGGTGGGGGGCCGCGAATGAGCAGTTCTTC. It yields the protein CASSQDRWGAANEQFF.

The rearrangement joins TRBV11-2 to TRBJ1-2, with TRBD1 matching 8 bases. Germline-derived CDR1 and CDR2 are SGHAT and FQNNGV. V was clipped by 0 bases and J by 8 bases; unmatched bases: 5. CDR3 length: 14 amino acids. The CDR3 DNA sequence: TGTGCCAGCAGCTTAGAGCAGGGGGCAATAGGCTACACCTTC. Translating gives CASSLEQGAIGYTF. Together with reference TRBV11-2 and TRBJ1-2, the CDR3 gives the full variable domain: EAGVAQSPRYKIIEKRQSVAFWCNPISGHATLYWYQQILGQGPKLLIQFQNNGVVDDSQLPKDRFSAERLKGVDSTLKIQPAKLEDSAVYLCASSLEQGAIGYTFGSGTRLTVV.

In its sample, this clonotype was seen many times. This chain connects TRBV18 to TRBJ1-5, with a tentative D call TRBD1 (5 bases). The CDR3 contains 14 residues. Trimming cost V 2 bases and J 4 bases, with 9 bases left between them. Germline CDR1 reads KGHSH; CDR2 reads LQKENI. The CDR3 sequence is CASSPGRTNQPQHF. CDR3 sequence (DNA): TGTGCCAGCTCACCAGGGCGGACAAATCAGCCCCAGCATTTT.

The chain combines TRBV7-9 with TRBJ2-5, with 10 bases matching TRBD2. Trimming took 5 bases from V and 2 from J; bases not matched to a gene: 5. The CDR3 loop spans 15 amino acids. CDR1 SEHNR and CDR2 FQNEAQ come from the germline V gene (reference sequence). CDR3 nucleotide sequence: TGTGCCAGCAGCGAGACTAGCGGGCGTCAAGAGACCCAGTACTTC. This gives the protein CASSETSGRQETQYF.

This chain links TRBV2 with TRBJ2-1; no clear D gene. The CDR3 totals 10 residues. Trimming took off 4 bases at V and 10 bases at J, with 5 bases between the two ends. The germline gives CDR1 SNHLY, CDR2 FYNNEI. Written as DNA, the CDR3 is TGTGCCAGCAGTGTGGAGGAGCAGTTCTTC. Translating gives CASSVEEQFF.

V usage is TRBV7-2 and J usage is TRBJ2-5, with 10 bases fitting TRBD2. V lost 4 bases and J lost 1; bases outside the gene matches: 12. CDR1 is SGHTA, CDR2 FQGNSA, per germline. This CDR3 comprises 18 residues. The CDR3 DNA reads as TGTGCCAGCAGCTCCAGCGGCCCTAGCGGGGGCAGCCAAGAGACCCAGTACTTC. Its translation: CASSSSGPSGGSQETQYF.

This clonotype occurred a few times. This rearrangement joins TRBV10-2 to TRBJ2-5; 14 bases are a match to TRBD2. From germline, CDR1 is WSHSY and CDR2 SAAADI. The CDR3 totals 18 residues. Losses at the gene ends were 7 bases for V and 3 bases for J; bases not matched to a gene: 13. CDR3 in DNA: TGCGCCAGCAATAATCCCGGAGGGACTAGCGGGGGAGAAGAGACCCAGTACTTC. As protein: CASNNPGGTSGGEETQYF.

J is TRBJ2-5 and V is TRBV28, with D unclear. Germline values: CDR1 MDHEN, CDR2 SYDVKM. Trimming took 7 bases from V and 1 from J, leaving 10 bases between them. This CDR3 comprises 13 residues. The chain's CDR3 is CASTRTPQETQYF. CDR3 in DNA: TGTGCCAGCACTAGAACCCCCCAAGAGACCCAGTACTTC. Full variable domain (rest looked up from reference TRBV28 and TRBJ2-5): DVKVTQSSRYLVKRTGEKVFLECVQDMDHENMFWYRQDPGLGLRLIYFSYDVKMKEKGDIPEGYSVSREKKERFSLILESASTNQTSMYLCASTRTPQETQYFGPGTRLLVL.

This clonotype was detected ten times or more. This chain joins TRBV7-2 and TRBJ2-1, with 7 bases aligning to TRBD2. With V trimmed by 1 base and J by 4 bases, 7 bases remained unmatched. Germline-derived CDR1 and CDR2 are SGHTA and FQGNSA. The length of the CDR3 is 16 residues. CDR3 protein: CASSLVGLGLYNEQFF. The CDR3 region has the DNA TGTGCCAGCAGCTTAGTCGGACTAGGGTTGTACAATGAGCAGTTCTTC.

The V and J genes are TRBV5-1 and TRBJ1-5; TRBD1 is a possible D gene (5 bases). There are 15 residues in the CDR3. The germline CDR1 and CDR2 sequences are SGHRS and YFSETQ. The V end was cut by 0 bases, the J end by 5 bases, with 12 bases between. CDR3 amino acids: CASSLDGGVDQPQHF. The CDR3 DNA reads TGCGCCAGCAGCTTGGATGGGGGTGTGGATCAGCCCCAGCATTTT.

This chain links TRBV10-3 with TRBJ2-7; the match to TRBD1 covers 8 bases. The germline CDR1 and CDR2 sequences are ENHRY and SYGVKD. The CDR3 runs to 15 residues. Trimming cost V 9 bases and J 0 bases; bases outside gene matches: 10. The CDR3 loop is CAMQPGQGASYEQYF. The CDR3 nucleotides are TGTGCCATGCAACCTGGACAGGGAGCCTCCTACGAGCAGTACTTC.

This clonotype was counted a few times. This chain uses TRBV2 with TRBJ2-5, with unresolved D. V lost 8 bases and J 2 bases, leaving 6 bases between the germline ends. Germline V lookup: CDR1 SNHLY, CDR2 FYNNEI. The CDR3 contains 11 residues. Here the CDR3 DNA reads TGTGCCAGCGACTTACAAGAGACCCAGTACTTC. It specifies CASDLQETQYF.

This clonotype was recorded many times. The V call is TRBV6-2 or TRBV6-3, the J call TRBJ1-1; D gene unclear. V lost 1 base and J lost 4, with 10 bases in between. Per the germline V gene, CDR1 is MNHEY and CDR2 is SVGEGT. CDR3 length: 14 residues. CDR3 sequence (DNA): TGTGCCAGCAGTTACTTGGGCCGAAGCACTGAAGCTTTCTTT. Protein: CASSYLGRSTEAFF.

This clonotype was counted many times. The chain couples TRBV2 to TRBJ2-5; 11 bases agree with TRBD1. CDR1 is SNHLY, CDR2 FYNNEI, per germline. Trimming took 11 bases from V and 7 from J; bases not matched to a gene: 3. The CDR3 has 11 residues. CDR3 nucleotides: TGTGCCGGACAGGGGGCTGGGACCCAGTACTTC. It translates to CAGQGAGTQYF.

As concerns this clonotype: A much larger clonotype is one base distant, so this may be a read error. The rearrangement uses TRBV2 and TRBJ2-1; tentative D call: TRBD1 (5 bases). Germline V CDR1 and CDR2: SNHLY, FYNNEI. This CDR3 is 11 amino acids long. Trimming pared 11 bases from V and 10 bases from J, leaving 15 bases between. CDR3: CAGSTGYEQFF. The CDR3 DNA reads TGTGCCGGATCAACAGGTTACGAGCAGTTCTTC.

There are many counts of this clonotype. The chain links TRBV6-1 to TRBJ1-5; a possible D gene is TRBD1 (6 bases). This CDR3 is 16 amino acids long. Trimming took off 4 bases at V and 4 bases at J, with 17 bases between the two ends. Per germline, CDR1 MNHNS and CDR2 SASEGT. The CDR3 sequence: CASSAHYAGVNQPQHF. CDR3 in DNA: TGTGCCAGCAGTGCCCACTACGCAGGGGTAAATCAGCCCCAGCATTTT.

This clonotype was observed a handful of times. The chain is built from TRBV7-9 and TRBJ2-5, with D possibly matching TRBD1 (5 bases). Per the germline V gene, CDR1 is SEHNR and CDR2 is FQNEAQ (reference sequence). Trimming removed 6 bases at V and 0 bases at J, with 14 bases between. The length of the CDR3 is 15 residues. For the CDR3, the DNA is TGTGCCAGCAGTCCAGGGTCTGGCTACCAAGAGACCCAGTACTTC. This codes for CASSPGSGYQETQYF.

Here the CDR3 DNA reads TGTGCCAGCAGCTTAACGGTCGCCGGCACAGATACGCAGTATTTT. Translation: CASSLTVAGTDTQYF. The gene calls are TRBV7-3 and TRBJ2-3; no firm D call. CDR3 length equals 15 residues. CDR1 and CDR2 (germline): SGHTA, FQGTGA. V shed 0 bases and J shed 1 base, with 8 bases lying between them.

Comments on this clonotype: An end of the junction differs from the germline gene, which may be a read error. The rearrangement joins TRBV2 to TRBJ2-5; a weak D match, TRBD2 (5 bases). This CDR3 has 12 amino acids. CDR1 is SNHLY and CDR2 is FYNNEI in the germline V gene. Written as DNA, the CDR3 is TGTGCCAACAGTCCGGGGCAAGAGACCCAGTACTTC. Translation: CANSPGQETQYF.

This clonotype has more than one count but fewer than ten. A much larger clone sits a single nucleotide away, making a read error possible. The chain combines TRBV2 with TRBJ1-1; D remains unclear. The V end lost 2 bases, the J end lost 10 bases, and 8 bases lay between the germline ends. This CDR3 is built from 11 residues. Looked up from germline, CDR1 is SNHLY and CDR2 is FYNNEI. The DNA for the CDR3 is TGTGCCAGCAGTGAATCGGTGAGAGCTTTCTTT. It is translated as CASSESVRAFF. The full variable domain, with the rest looked up from reference TRBV2 and TRBJ1-1, is EPEVTQTPSHQVTQMGQEVILRCVPISNHLYFYWYRQILGQKVEFLVSFYNNEISEKSEIFDDQFSVERPDGSNFTLKIRSTKLEDSAMYFCASSESVRAFFGQGTRLTVV.

This clonotype has a count of ten or more. The rearrangement links TRBV20-1 to TRBJ1-5; no reliable D call. Germline V lookup: CDR1 DFQATT, CDR2 SNEGSKA (reference sequence). The CDR3 spans 14 residues. V gave up 1 base and J gave up 1 base, with 8 bases separating them. The CDR3: CSARVDGSNQPQHF. The CDR3 nucleotides read TGCAGTGCTAGAGTCGACGGAAGCAATCAGCCCCAGCATTTT.